These T cell receptor beta chains were read from a single sample in a study of cytomegalovirus exposure and HLA in healthy donors. Data came from immunoSEQ multiplex PCR; TCRdb stores just in-frame clones and leaves some out. The sample has approximately 170,000 clones, around 80% seen once. Sequencing was carried out using PBMCs. The receptors originated from a male donor in good health and CMV-seronegative. The CDR3 runs from the conserved cysteine through the conserved F or W.

TRBJ2-3 | TRBV5-1 | 14 | CASSLGQSTDTQYF
TRBJ1-1 | TRBV7-9 | 13 | CSSSPEGVGEAFF
TRBJ2-5 | TRBV7-3 | 16 | CASSLGLAGAGETQYF
TRBJ1-5 | TRBV27 | 16 | CASRPAGAFSNQPQHF
TRBJ2-7 | TRBV4-1 | 14 | CASSQGTVEYEQYF
TRBJ2-7 | TRBV12-2 | 13 | CASRLAQQGAIDF
TRBJ2-5 | TRBV6-5 | 13 | CASSRTGKETQYF
TRBJ2-1 | TRBV6-1 | 14 | CASGAGHSYNEQFF
TRBJ2-3 | TRBV6-5 | 15 | CASRRTSGSTDTQYF
TRBJ1-3 | TRBV18 | 13 | CASSPGPGNTIYF
TRBJ1-5 | TRBV2 | 15 | CASTPGWGSNQPQHF
TRBJ2-2 | TRBV27 | 15 | CASSRTGGNTGELFF
TRBJ1-1 | TRBV29-1 | 13 | CSVRPQRDTEAFF
TRBJ2-5 | TRBV7-3 | 13 | CASSFGVLETQYF
TRBJ2-3 | TRBV5-4 | 12 | CAASASTDTQYF
TRBJ2-7 | TRBV27 | 14 | CASSLGLAMREQYF
TRBJ1-1 | TRBV19 | 13 | CASLDRVNTEAFF
TRBJ2-7 | TRBV14 | 15 | CASSQAARGLYEQYF
TRBJ1-2 | TRBV11-2 | 14 | CASSLDDRGYGYTF
TRBJ1-2 | TRBV6-4 | 14 | CASSDGTGMYGYTF
TRBJ2-3 | TRBV6-5 | 15 | CASIASGRMTDTQYF
TRBJ1-2 | TRBV19 | 14 | CASSITTQTYGYTF
TRBJ2-7 | TRBV5-1 | 14 | CASSLTSGGYEQYF
TRBJ2-5 | TRBV5-1 | 15 | CASSGTGQGQETQYF
TRBJ2-3 | TRBV9 | 15 | CASSEEAVGTDTQYF
TRBJ2-7 | TRBV2 | 12 | CASRERGGEQYF
TRBJ1-5 | TRBV18 | 14 | CASSRRQSDQPQHF
TRBJ1-1 | TRBV18 | 14 | CASSPPLRNTEAFF
TRBJ2-1 | TRBV10-3 | 15 | CAIRPSGSSYNEQFF
TRBJ2-3 | TRBV5-1 | 14 | CASGPAGTTDTQYF
TRBJ2-4 | TRBV7-2 | 15 | CASSPRGSGKNIQYF
TRBJ1-1 | TRBV12-5 | 16 | CASGLSRTVLNTEAFF
TRBJ2-3 | TRBV5-8 | 15 | CASSLRTGNTDTQYF
TRBJ1-4 | TRBV6-5 | 15 | CASSYSGAGNEKLFF
NA | TRBV5-6 | 17 | CASSRYRGGVTGYEQYF
TRBJ1-3 | TRBV28 | 14 | CASSLRSSVNTIYF
TRBJ1-2 | TRBV27 | 13 | CASSTTGGTGYTF
TRBJ1-5 | TRBV2 | 15 | CASSSRDRGNQPQHF
TRBJ1-2 | TRBV7-8 | 17 | CASSPDRLVPSNYGYTF
TRBJ2-4 | TRBV6-5 | 15 | CASRDPGTGKNIQYF